This is a list of T cell receptor beta chains from one sample in a study of blood T cells in healthy people across ages. TCRdb used MiXCR to reprocess the 5' RACE reads, holding one entry per CDR3 protein. The repertoire holds 700,000 or so distinct CDR3 sequences, with about a fifth as singletons. Source material: blood. These receptors were taken from a man between 65 and 85 years old in good health. Both conserved end residues are part of each CDR3. The D gene is left open where the match is weak. Rows may omit the clone size; those that give it use once, few, many or a size class.

J	size	D	V	DNA	CDR3
TRBJ1-4	NA	NA	TRBV25-1	TGTGCCAGCAGCACCGGGACAAGGAATGAAAAACTGTTTTTT	CASSTGTRNEKLFF
TRBJ1-1	NA	NA	TRBV29-1	TGCAGCGGGGGAGAGGGGAACACTGAAGCTTTCTTT	CSGGEGNTEAFF
TRBJ1-2	few	TRBD1	TRBV18	TGTGCCAGCTCTCCGACAGGGGATAACTATGGCTACACCTTC	CASSPTGDNYGYTF
TRBJ2-4	NA	TRBD2	TRBV19	TGTGCCAGTAGTATGGGCGGGACTAGCGGTCCTAAAGCCAAAAACATTCAGTACTTC	CASSMGGTSGPKAKNIQYF
TRBJ2-5	NA	TRBD1	TRBV3-1	TGTGCCAGCAGCCTGAGGACAGGCCGGAGGATGGAGACCCAGTACTTC	CASSLRTGRRMETQYF
TRBJ1-3	NA	NA	TRBV7-2	TGTGCCAGCAGGGTTAGCTCTGGAAACACCATATATTTT	CASRVSSGNTIYF
TRBJ2-2	NA	TRBD1	TRBV4-2	TGTGCCAGCAGCCAAGAACCCTGGACAGGGGCCGGGGAGCTGTTTTTT	CASSQEPWTGAGELFF
TRBJ2-4	NA	TRBD2	TRBV12-3/TRBV12-4	TGTGCCAGCAGGGTTAGCGGGGGGGGCCAAAACATTCAGTACTTC	CASRVSGGGQNIQYF
TRBJ2-1	few	TRBD2	TRBV4-1	TGCGCCAGCAGGGAAGGACTAGCGGTGGTTTATGAGCAGTTCTTC	CASREGLAVVYEQFF
TRBJ2-3	NA	TRBD1	TRBV28	TGTGCCAGCAGTTTATATCCCGGGACAGGGTCAGATACGCAGTATTTT	CASSLYPGTGSDTQYF
TRBJ1-1	NA	NA	TRBV3-1	TGTGCCAGCAGCCAAAATCCCGGCGAGGCTGAAGCTTTCTTT	CASSQNPGEAEAFF
TRBJ2-4	few	NA	TRBV2	TGTGCCAGCACAGGTCGTTACATTCAGTACTTC	CASTGRYIQYF
TRBJ2-7	NA	NA	TRBV20-1	TGCAGTGCTAGAGGGGGGGGCGCGTCCGAGCAGTACTTC	CSARGGGASEQYF
TRBJ2-3	many	TRBD2	TRBV11-3	TGTGCCAGCAGCTTACTAGCGGAGCCAGGCGGGGATACGCAGTATTTT	CASSLLAEPGGDTQYF
TRBJ2-6	NA	NA	TRBV11-1	TGTGCCAGCAGCTTATTTGGAGCCCTGTTTACCGGGGCCAACGTCCTGACTTTC	CASSLFGALFTGANVLTF
TRBJ2-4	NA	TRBD1	TRBV6-4	TGTGCCAGCAGGGCCGGGACAGCCTTACCCCGAAACATTCAGTACTTC	CASRAGTALPRNIQYF
TRBJ2-7	few	TRBD2	TRBV29-1	TGCAGCGTTGAAGGGGCGGGGGGGTACGAGCAGTACTTC	CSVEGAGGYEQYF
TRBJ2-2	NA	NA	TRBV20-1	TGCAGTGCTAGAGGGGCCAACGGGAACACCGGGGAGCTGTTTTTT	CSARGANGNTGELFF
TRBJ2-5	NA	NA	TRBV5-1	TGCGCCAGCAGCTTGGGGTCTACCCAAGAGACCCAGTACTTC	CASSLGSTQETQYF
TRBJ2-1	few	NA	TRBV12-3/TRBV12-4	TGTGCCAGCAGCCCACAGGGGGGGAACTACAATGAGCAGTTCTTC	CASSPQGGNYNEQFF
TRBJ1-6	NA	NA	TRBV3-1	TGTGCCAGCAGCCAAGAACAGGGAGCGGGTAAAAGGAATTCACCCCTCCACTTT	CASSQEQGAGKRNSPLHF
TRBJ2-7	NA	NA	TRBV9	TGTGCCAGCAGCCCACGGCAACACCAATCCTACGAGCAGTACTTC	CASSPRQHQSYEQYF
TRBJ2-3	many	TRBD2	TRBV29-1	TGCAGCGTTGAGGCGGGAGCGGTCACAGATACGCAGTATTTT	CSVEAGAVTDTQYF
TRBJ1-2	NA	NA	TRBV5-1	TGCGCCAGCAGCTTGGCGCAGGAGTATGGCTACACCTTC	CASSLAQEYGYTF
TRBJ2-3	NA	TRBD2	TRBV11-2	TGTGCCAGCAGCCATGTAGCGGGGAGCACAGATACGCAGTATTTT	CASSHVAGSTDTQYF
TRBJ2-2	NA	NA	TRBV24-1	TGTGCCACCAGTGATTCCGGGTCAGGGGTTGCCGGGGAGCTGTTTTTT	CATSDSGSGVAGELFF
TRBJ2-2	NA	NA	TRBV20-1	TGCAGTGCTAGAGCGTTTAGGCCAGGGCGGGGCGGGGAGCTGTTTTTT	CSARAFRPGRGGELFF
TRBJ2-3	few	NA	TRBV10-1	TGCGCCAGCAGTGAAGGGGCCACACGAGATACGCAGTATTTT	CASSEGATRDTQYF
TRBJ2-3	few	NA	TRBV29-1	TGCAGCGTTTCCAGAGGGACCGCCACAGATACGCAGTATTTT	CSVSRGTATDTQYF
TRBJ2-5	few	TRBD2	TRBV7-2	TGTGCCAGCAGCCCAACTAGCGACCCAAGGGAGACCCAGTACTTC	CASSPTSDPRETQYF
TRBJ2-1	few	NA	TRBV12-3/TRBV12-4	TGTGCCAGCAGTATGGGACACCTCTACGAGCAGTTCTTC	CASSMGHLYEQFF
TRBJ2-5	few	NA	TRBV7-2	TGTGCCAGCAGCCTTGGAAGCGGACGAGTCGAGACCCAGTACTTC	CASSLGSGRVETQYF
TRBJ2-3	few	NA	TRBV28	TGTGTCAGCAGTCTTAGTACAGATACGCAGTATTTT	CVSSLSTDTQYF